The clone carrying this T cell receptor (beta chain) was found a few times. Its antigen remains unknown. The sample is drawn from a study of T-cell memory formation after mild COVID-19. Overall study: TCR clusters were mostly confined to one donor each.

The V gene lost 5 bases and the J gene lost 2 bases, with 7 bases spanning the gap. The CDR3 totals 13 residues. Germline-derived CDR1 and CDR2 are LGHDT and YNNKEL (reference sequence). General observations from the study: Shrinking CD4+ clones were chiefly CM and EM; CD8+ ones were chiefly EMRA. Contracting clones from day 15 to 85 had balanced CD4/CD8; later expanders favoured CD4+.

TCRdb itself ran the 5' RACE reads through MiXCR, one entry per CDR3 protein. The repertoire has around 300,000 distinct CDR3 sequences, roughly 15% of them found once; the top ten carry about a fifth. V and J are TRBV3-1 and TRBJ1-5, with no clear D. The TCR sequence derives from a man between 18 and 29 years old who had mild COVID-19 (a few samples of this study predate the infection). Cell type and time point are not known. Input material: PBMCs or a T cell subset sorted from them (not recorded which). This CDR3 is CASSGSGNQPQHF. CDR3 nucleotides: TGTGCCAGCAGCGGTTCAGGCAATCAGCCCCAGCATTTT.